The 7 T cell receptor beta chains below all came from one sample that was sequenced in a study of blood T cell repertoires in COVID-19. The protocol was immunoSEQ multiplex PCR, while the TCRdb copy is restricted to in-frame clones and leaves out a portion. The sample includes roughly 190,000 clones, 75% to 85% of them seen just once. Material: PBMCs or T cells enriched from blood (not recorded which). These receptors were taken from a woman aged 50 to 60 with acute COVID-19.

This chain uses TRBV14 with TRBJ1-5, with 8 bases aligning to TRBD1. Germline trimming cut 1 base from V and 0 bases from J; bases unmatched to any gene: 11. This CDR3 is 19 amino acids long. Germline-derived CDR1 and CDR2 are SGHDN and FVKESK. In nucleotides, the CDR3 is TGTGCCAGCAGCCAAGTACGGACAGGGCGATTGGATAGCAATCAGCCCCAGCATTTT. Residues: CASSQVRTGRLDSNQPQHF.

The V and J genes are TRBV6-4 and TRBJ2-1; 9 positions agree with TRBD1. The CDR3 spans 16 residues. From germline, CDR1 is MRHNA and CDR2 SNTAGT. Trimming removed 6 bases from V and 9 bases from J; junction bases left unmatched: 15. For the CDR3, the DNA is TGTGCCAGCAGCCTTCACCCCCCGGGACAGGGAATTGAGCAGTTCTTC. The encoded protein is CASSLHPPGQGIEQFF.

This chain links TRBV18 with TRBJ1-1, with D unresolved. V was cut by 2 bases and J by 4 bases, with 8 bases left in between. There are 13 residues in the CDR3. The V gene's germline CDR1 is KGHSH and CDR2 LQKENI. The DNA of the CDR3 is TGTGCCAGCTCACCAGGGCTCGTCACTGAAGCTTTCTTT. Translating it yields CASSPGLVTEAFF.

The chain has TRBV7-3 and TRBJ2-3; tentatively, D is TRBD2 (5 bases). From germline, CDR1 is SGHTA and CDR2 FQGTGA. The V gene lost 6 bases and the J gene lost 2 bases, with 12 bases spanning the gap. This CDR3 region has 14 residues. In DNA form, the CDR3 reads TGTGCCAGCAGGGCGGGCGGCCCCACAGATACGCAGTATTTT. Encoded protein: CASRAGGPTDTQYF.

The CDR3 DNA sequence: TGCGCCAGCAGCCTTGGGCCAGGCAATCAGCCCCAGCATTTT. It translates to CASSLGPGNQPQHF. This chain joins TRBV4-1 and TRBJ1-5; D unresolved. Germline loops: CDR1 MGHRA, CDR2 YSYEKL. This CDR3 is 14 amino acids long. Trimming left V 4 bases short and J 2 bases short, with 9 bases between.

The rearrangement joins TRBV7-9 to TRBJ1-5, with D perhaps matching TRBD1 (6 bases). The germline V gene has CDR1 SEHNR and CDR2 FQNEAQ (reference sequence). Trimming removed 1 base from V and 0 bases from J, with 10 bases in between. The CDR3 loop spans 16 amino acids. The CDR3 sequence: CASSLGRGYSNQPQHF. CDR3 bases: TGTGCCAGCAGCTTAGGAAGGGGGTATAGCAATCAGCCCCAGCATTTT.

This chain links TRBV6-1 with TRBJ2-3, with D tentatively TRBD2 (7 bases). The V gene lost 3 bases and the J gene lost 4 bases, with 14 bases spanning the gap. Per the germline V gene, CDR1 is MNHNS and CDR2 is SASEGT. The CDR3 loop spans 15 amino acids. The CDR3 spells CASSERGGLADTQYF. Written as DNA, the CDR3 is TGTGCCAGCAGTGAGAGGGGGGGCCTCGCAGATACGCAGTATTTT.